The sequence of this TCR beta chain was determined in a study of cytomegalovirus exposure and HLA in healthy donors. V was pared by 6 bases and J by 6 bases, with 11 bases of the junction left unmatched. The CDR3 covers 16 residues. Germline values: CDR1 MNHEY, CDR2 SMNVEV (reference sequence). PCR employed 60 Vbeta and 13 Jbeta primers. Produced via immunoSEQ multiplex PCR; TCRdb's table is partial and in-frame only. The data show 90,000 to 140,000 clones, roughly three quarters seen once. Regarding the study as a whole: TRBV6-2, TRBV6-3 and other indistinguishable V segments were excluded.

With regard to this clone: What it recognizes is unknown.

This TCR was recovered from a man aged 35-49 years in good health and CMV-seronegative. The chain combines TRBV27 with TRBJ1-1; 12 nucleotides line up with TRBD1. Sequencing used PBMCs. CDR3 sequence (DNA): TGTGCCAGCAGCACCGGGACAGGGGGCGGGATGGCTGAAGCTTTCTTT. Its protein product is CASSTGTGGGMAEAFF.